The present TCR delta chain was sequenced within a study of γδ T cells in repeated Plasmodium falciparum infection. Gammadelta T cells were flow-sorted from PBMC into Vgamma9/Vdelta2+ and Vdelta2-negative populations for bulk analysis. In regard to this clone: TCRdb shows a much larger clone's protein in place of this DNA's translation, and the two differ at residue 10, likely through a read error; the protein shown is translated from the DNA.

TCRdb fed the multiplex PCR reads into CATT to redo clone calling. The table lists over 55,000 delta-chain clones, around 1.8% of them singletons. Trimming removed 0 bases from V and 0 bases from J, with 22 bases in between. Germline CDR1 GEAIGNYY, CDR2 EKD. The length of the CDR3 is 19 residues. The sequence came from a pool of human donors (malaria-infected and uninfected, not separated). The sample comprised gamma-delta T cells from blood. The chain couples TRDV2 to TRDJ1; D might be TRDD3 (5 bases). The J gene, missing from TCRdb, was assigned here through DNA to germline matching. The CDR3: CACDTVETGEDLYTDKLIF. The CDR3 nucleotides are TGTGCCTGTGACACCGTCGAAACAGGGGAGGATCTGTACACCGATAAACTCATCTTT.